The sequence of this T cell receptor beta chain was determined in a study of OX40 agonist ivuxolimab in advanced cancers. Germline V gene lookup returns CDR1 MGHRA and CDR2 YSYEKL. With 1 base removed from V and 4 bases from J, the gap between germline ends came to 14 bases. This CDR3 contains 17 residues. Study-wide points: What antigens the expanded peripheral T cells recognized was never established.

In the case of this clone: Its specificity is not known.

Only in-frame clones appear in the TCRdb table, and some are missing; sequencing was by immunoSEQ multiplex PCR. The table shows 70,000 or so clones, with around 80% occurring only once. The rearrangement joins TRBV4-1 to TRBJ1-6; no clear D gene. The sequence was obtained from an adult with an advanced solid tumor such as melanoma, head and neck, liver or kidney cancer. Sequenced here: CD4+ or CD8+ T cells sorted from blood, sampled in a trial of the OX40 agonist ivuxolimab. The CDR3, as DNA: TGCGCCAGCAGCCAAGCGGCATTGGACGGTTATAATTCACCCCTCCACTTT. Its translation is CASSQAALDGYNSPLHF.